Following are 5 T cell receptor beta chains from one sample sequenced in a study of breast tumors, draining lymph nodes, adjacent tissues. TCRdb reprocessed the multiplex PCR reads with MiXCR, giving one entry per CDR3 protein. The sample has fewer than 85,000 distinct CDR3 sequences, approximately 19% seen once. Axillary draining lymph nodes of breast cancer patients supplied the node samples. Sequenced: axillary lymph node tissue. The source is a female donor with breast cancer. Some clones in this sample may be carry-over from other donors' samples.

This chain's CDR3 is CAWSVGGVSYEQYF. The CDR3 nucleotides read TGTGCCTGGAGTGTAGGAGGGGTCTCCTACGAGCAGTACTTC. This chain joins TRBV30 and TRBJ2-7, with D maybe TRBD2 (6 bases). The germline V gene has CDR1 GTSNPN and CDR2 SVGIG (reference sequence). The CDR3 contains 14 residues. V was trimmed by 0 bases and J by 0 bases, leaving 9 bases between them.

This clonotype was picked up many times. The CDR3 loop reads CASMGRAYNEQFF. The CDR3 region has the DNA TGTGCCAGTATGGGACGGGCCTACAATGAGCAGTTCTTC. J is TRBJ2-1 and V is TRBV19, with D tentatively TRBD1 or TRBD2 (5 bases each). The CDR3 runs to 13 residues. Trimming removed 7 bases from V and 2 bases from J, with 9 bases in between. Germline CDR1 and CDR2: LNHDA and SQIVND (reference sequence).

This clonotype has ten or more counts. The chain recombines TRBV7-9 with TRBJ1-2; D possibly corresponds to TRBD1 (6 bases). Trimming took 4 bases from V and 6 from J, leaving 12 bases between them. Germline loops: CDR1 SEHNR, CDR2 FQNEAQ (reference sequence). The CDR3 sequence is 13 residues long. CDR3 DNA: TGTGCCAGCAGCTCAGACAGGAAGAATGGCTACACCTTC. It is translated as CASSSDRKNGYTF. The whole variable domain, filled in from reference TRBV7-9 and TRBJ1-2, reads DTGVSQNPRHKITKRGQNVTFRCDPISEHNRLYWYRQTLGQGPEFLTYFQNEAQLEKSRLLSDRFSAERPKGSFSTLEIQRTEQGDSAMYLCASSSDRKNGYTFGSGTRLTVV.

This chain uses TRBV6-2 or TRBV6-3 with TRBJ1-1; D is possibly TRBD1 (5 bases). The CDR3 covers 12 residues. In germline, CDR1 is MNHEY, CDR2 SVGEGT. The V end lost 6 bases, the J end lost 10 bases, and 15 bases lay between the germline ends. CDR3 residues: CASRGPPRGAFF. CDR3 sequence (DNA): TGTGCCAGCAGGGGACCTCCTAGGGGAGCTTTCTTT.

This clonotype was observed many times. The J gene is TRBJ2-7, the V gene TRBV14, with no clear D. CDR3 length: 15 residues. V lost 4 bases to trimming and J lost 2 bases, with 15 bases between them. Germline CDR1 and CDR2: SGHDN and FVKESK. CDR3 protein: CASSRSPLETYEQYF. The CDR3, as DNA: TGTGCCAGCAGCCGCAGCCCCCTAGAAACCTACGAGCAGTACTTC.